This T cell receptor (beta chain) was captured by sequencing in a study of technical replicates of blood from a handful of donors. Repertoires were generated with immunoSEQ multiplex PCR, while TCRdb's copy carries only in-frame clones and drops some. Of some 15,000 clones detected, approximately 83% appear once; the ten largest clones hold around 10%. The germline gives CDR1 MNHEY, CDR2 SVGAGI. This CDR3 region has 15 residues. Trimming removed 6 bases from V and 1 base from J, with 13 bases in between. The source of this sequence is a human donor in good health. Some clones in this sample may be carry-over from other donors' samples. The sequenced material came from PBMCs. This rearrangement joins TRBV6-5 to TRBJ1-3; D may be TRBD1 (5 bases). The CDR3, as DNA: TGTGCCAGCAGCCCCGGGGGGGGGTCTGGAAACACCATATATTTT. Translation: CASSPGGGSGNTIYF.